These 3 T cell receptor beta chains share one sample of origin, sequenced in a study of spatial heterogeneity in lung cancer. Study-level findings and limits: Counts of expanded intratumoral alpha and beta TCRs tracked tumor mutation counts.

TCRdb re-derived calls from the 5' RACE reads in MiXCR, one entry per CDR3 protein. The data show tens of thousands of distinct CDR3 sequences, approximately 4.8% seen once. Time point of the sample: sample taken at primary tumor resection. Their antigens remain unidentified. Here the sequenced sample was lung tumor tissue, taken at surgery. These receptors came from a male donor with early-stage non-small cell lung cancer.

This clonotype was found many times. The chain is built from TRBV30 and TRBJ1-5, with 8 bases lining up with TRBD1. V lost 2 bases, J lost 7 bases, and 4 bases stayed unmatched. This CDR3 region has 13 residues. The germline V gene has CDR1 GTSNPN and CDR2 SVGIG (reference sequence). This CDR3 is CAWSSGGRQPQHF. The CDR3 DNA reads as TGTGCCTGGAGTTCAGGGGGCAGACAGCCCCAGCATTTT.

This clonotype was seen ten or more times. The rearrangement links TRBV5-5 to TRBJ1-4, with a weak D call TRBD1 (6 bases). In germline, CDR1 is SGHKS, CDR2 YYEKEE (reference sequence). The CDR3 is made up of 15 amino acids. Trimming left V 4 bases short and J 0 bases short, with 10 bases between. Written as DNA, the CDR3 is TGTGCCAGCAGCGCGGGACATTCAACTAATGAAAAACTGTTTTTT. It translates to CASSAGHSTNEKLFF.

The sample holds many counts of this clonotype. The rearrangement links TRBV30 to TRBJ2-5; unclear D gene. V was shortened by 2 bases and J by 3 bases, with 13 bases between the two germline ends. Looked up from germline, CDR1 is GTSNPN and CDR2 is SVGIG (reference sequence). The CDR3 is 14 amino acids. Here the CDR3 DNA reads TGTGCCTGGAGTCGCCAGCCGTATAAAGAGACCCAGTACTTC. The encoded protein is CAWSRQPYKETQYF.